This paragraph covers one T cell receptor beta chain sequence. No cognate antigen has been identified for it. Per-base quality was not reported, and no clone a single base away is much larger than it. The data stem from a study of blood T cell repertoires in COVID-19 (dated by TCRdb to 2020 to 2022). As for the study more broadly: Collaborator samples came from the United States, Italy and Spain and covered acute and convalescent phases of COVID-19. The sample metadata nearly always contained a de-identified subject ID, COVID-19 status, age in years and sex. Where available, HLA class I and class II types were taken from metadata supplied by the sample provider and were not determined by assay-based typing. Samples came from the ongoing ImmuneRACE study (first 160 participants) plus 1,254 subjects from 6 global collaborators. The prospective study material was composed of cDNA or gDNA derived from T cells, B-cell-depleted T cells, or PBMCs. The repertoires were released in a freely available public database intended as a resource for research on the immune response to SARS-CoV-2. The dataset comprised deeply sampled blood TCRbeta repertoires from subjects exposed to, actively infected with, or recovered from COVID-19. What the work shows at the level of the full study, not this receptor alone: How much clinical and demographic metadata was included differed by source and by participant, and the metadata was provided uncurated.

The CDR3 runs 16 residues from the cysteine to the phenylalanine. Only the CDR3 portion is preserved as DNA: 48 bases, with reading frame beginning at the first base. CDR1 and CDR2 were assigned from the germline V gene as LGHNA and YNFKEQ. V has 4 bases trimmed and J has 2 bases trimmed; junction bases matching no gene number 7. Each collaborating institution followed its own protocols to collect whole blood in K2EDTA tubes. Collaborator samples were shipped for TCRbeta analysis as frozen whole blood, isolated PBMCs, or DNA extracted from either sample type. TCRbeta CDR3 regions were amplified from genomic DNA using the immunoSEQ Assay, a bias-controlled multiplex PCR. From the authors' description of their analysis: The number of nucleated cells in each sample was estimated from the amplification of reference gene primers within the assay. Sequence reads were collapsed and filtered to measure the absolute abundance of every unique TCRbeta CDR3 rearrangement. For each sample, productive Simpson clonality was calculated as the square root of Simpson's diversity index over productive rearrangements. TCRdb retrieved this table from immuneACCESS and kept in-frame rearrangements only. Not all clones are present; in checked studies, unresolved V genes account for under half, and no reason is known for the remainder. The V and J calls and the clone size are those of that table, but D and trimming were determined from the DNA. The sample has about 68,000 clones on record, roughly 80% of them singletons. The top ten hold roughly 10% of the sample.

This clonotype was obtained from a woman aged 45-60 years with acute or convalescent COVID-19. Recombination connected TRBV4-2 to TRBJ2-1, and 8 junctional nucleotides match TRBD2. The sequenced material came from peripheral blood. The DNA reads TGTGCCAGCAGCCTTCGGGGAGCGGGGGCCTACAATGAGCAGTTCTTC. Its protein reads: CASSLRGAGAYNEQFF.